This record looks at one TCR beta chain sequence and its context. This sample was taken from a study of T cell changes during pregnancy in multiple sclerosis. TCRdb's table, derived via immunoSEQ multiplex PCR, lists solely in-frame clones and lacks some. The sample has about 53,000 clones, 90% seen once. CDR1 is SQVTM, CDR2 ANQGSEA, per germline. The CDR3 totals 13 residues. Unmatched junction bases numbered 9, after V lost 6 bases and J lost 7 bases. The sequence was collected from a female donor in good health, enrolled as a control in a pregnancy study. The chain links TRBV29-1 to TRBJ2-3; TRBD1 agrees at 8 bases. The sample in question was peripheral blood, obtained after pregnancy. In DNA, the CDR3 is TGCAGCGTCTGGTCAGGGGGCTATTATACGCAGTATTTT. Its protein product is CSVWSGGYYTQYF.